The rows below give T cell receptor beta chains drawn from one sample of a study of blood T cell repertoires in COVID-19. Sequencing used immunoSEQ multiplex PCR; TCRdb keeps in-frame clones, though not all of them. The sample carries 60,000 or so clones, 80% to 85% recorded once. Sequencing used peripheral blood. Every receptor here comes from a man aged 30 to 45 with COVID-19, enrolled during active disease. CDR3s include the opening cysteine and the closing phenylalanine or tryptophan. Each record gives: clone size, J gene, V gene, D gene, CDR3 DNA, CDR3 protein. D genes are given only for firm matches. For some rows the clone size is stated as once, few or many, or as a class when expanded; others skip it.

clone size: NA; J gene: TRBJ2-1; V gene: TRBV19; D gene: TRBD1; CDR3 DNA: TGTGCCAGTAGGCCGACAGGGGATGGGAGCAATGAGCAGTTCTTC; CDR3 protein: CASRPTGDGSNEQFF
clone size: NA; J gene: TRBJ1-2; V gene: TRBV5-4; D gene: NA; CDR3 DNA: TGTGCCAGCAGCTCGGGCTATGGCTACACCTTC; CDR3 protein: CASSSGYGYTF
clone size: NA; J gene: TRBJ1-2; V gene: TRBV18; D gene: NA; CDR3 DNA: TGTGCCAGCTCACCCCAACCTGCAGGGTCTAACTATGGCTACACCTTC; CDR3 protein: CASSPQPAGSNYGYTF
clone size: NA; J gene: TRBJ2-2; V gene: TRBV4-2; D gene: TRBD2; CDR3 DNA: TGTGCCAGCAGCCCCGGACTAGCGGGACTCGACGCCGGGGAGCTGTTTTTT; CDR3 protein: CASSPGLAGLDAGELFF
clone size: NA; J gene: TRBJ2-1; V gene: TRBV19; D gene: TRBD2; CDR3 DNA: TGTGCCAGTACTCTGGGGCGGGAGGGATACAATGAGCAGTTCTTC; CDR3 protein: CASTLGREGYNEQFF
clone size: NA; J gene: TRBJ1-5; V gene: TRBV6-5; D gene: NA; CDR3 DNA: TGTGCCAGCAGTCCGAACGGGGGTAGCAATCAGCCCCAGCATTTT; CDR3 protein: CASSPNGGSNQPQHF
clone size: once; J gene: TRBJ2-7; V gene: TRBV4-1; D gene: NA; CDR3 DNA: TGCGCCAGCAGCCAAGATCCTGGGTTAAGGGGGAACTACGAGCAGTACTTC; CDR3 protein: CASSQDPGLRGNYEQYF
clone size: NA; J gene: TRBJ2-7; V gene: TRBV9; D gene: NA; CDR3 DNA: TGTGCCAGCAGCGTAGGTCCAAAGGGGTACGAGCAGTACTTC; CDR3 protein: CASSVGPKGYEQYF
clone size: NA; J gene: TRBJ2-2; V gene: TRBV19; D gene: NA; CDR3 DNA: TGTGCCAGTAAATCAGGGGGGACGAACACCGGGGAGCTGTTTTTT; CDR3 protein: CASKSGGTNTGELFF
clone size: NA; J gene: TRBJ1-3; V gene: TRBV6-6; D gene: NA; CDR3 DNA: TGTGCCTCCTGGAGCTCTGGAAACACCATATATTTT; CDR3 protein: CASWSSGNTIYF
clone size: NA; J gene: TRBJ2-3; V gene: TRBV2; D gene: NA; CDR3 DNA: TGTGCCAGCAGTGAAAGGAGGGGCGTGACAGATACGCAGTATTTT; CDR3 protein: CASSERRGVTDTQYF
clone size: NA; J gene: TRBJ2-1; V gene: TRBV6-6; D gene: NA; CDR3 DNA: TGTGCCAGCAGTCCGAGGCTATCATCCCGCCAGGGGTATGAGCAGTTCTTC; CDR3 protein: CASSPRLSSRQGYEQFF
clone size: NA; J gene: TRBJ1-6; V gene: TRBV12-5; D gene: NA; CDR3 DNA: TGTGCTAGTGGTTTGGTAGGGAGGGAAAGTAGGAATTCACCCCTCCACTTT; CDR3 protein: CASGLVGRESRNSPLHF
clone size: few; J gene: TRBJ1-1; V gene: TRBV11-3; D gene: NA; CDR3 DNA: TGTGCCAGCAGCTTAGGCGACAGTGAAGCTTTCTTT; CDR3 protein: CASSLGDSEAFF
clone size: NA; J gene: TRBJ2-7; V gene: TRBV9; D gene: TRBD1; CDR3 DNA: TGTGCCAGCAGCGTAGACACAGGGGGCTACGAGCAGTACTTC; CDR3 protein: CASSVDTGGYEQYF
clone size: NA; J gene: TRBJ2-3; V gene: TRBV24-1; D gene: TRBD1; CDR3 DNA: TGTGCCACCAGTGATTTTGGCAGGACAGGGATCACAGATACGCAGTATTTT; CDR3 protein: CATSDFGRTGITDTQYF
clone size: NA; J gene: TRBJ1-2; V gene: TRBV2; D gene: TRBD1; CDR3 DNA: TGTGCCAGCAGGGCGGGACAGGGTTCTGGCTACACCTTC; CDR3 protein: CASRAGQGSGYTF
clone size: NA; J gene: TRBJ2-7; V gene: TRBV2; D gene: TRBD2; CDR3 DNA: TGTGCCAGCGTCGACCCAGCGGGAGAACGCGAGCAGTACTTC; CDR3 protein: CASVDPAGEREQYF
clone size: NA; J gene: TRBJ2-7; V gene: TRBV7-9; D gene: TRBD1; CDR3 DNA: TGTGCCAGCAGCGATGGGACAGGATTCTACGAGCAGTACTTC; CDR3 protein: CASSDGTGFYEQYF
clone size: once; J gene: TRBJ1-5; V gene: TRBV6-1; D gene: NA; CDR3 DNA: TGTGCCAGCAGTGACACCCCTTGGAGGGGCGATCAGCCCCAGCATTTT; CDR3 protein: CASSDTPWRGDQPQHF
clone size: NA; J gene: TRBJ1-5; V gene: TRBV28; D gene: TRBD1; CDR3 DNA: TGTGCCAGCAGTCCCCGGACAGGGGGCAATCAGCCCCAGCATTTT; CDR3 protein: CASSPRTGGNQPQHF
clone size: NA; J gene: TRBJ2-1; V gene: TRBV18; D gene: TRBD2; CDR3 DNA: TGTGCCAGCTCACCAGGACTAGTAGGGGAGCAGTTCTTC; CDR3 protein: CASSPGLVGEQFF
clone size: NA; J gene: TRBJ1-2; V gene: TRBV10-3; D gene: NA; CDR3 DNA: TGTGCCATCAGTGAGTCGACGGAGGGCTACACCTTC; CDR3 protein: CAISESTEGYTF
clone size: NA; J gene: TRBJ2-7; V gene: TRBV24-1; D gene: NA; CDR3 DNA: TGTGCCACCAGAGATACAGGGGACTTCCCCTACGAGCAGTACTTC; CDR3 protein: CATRDTGDFPYEQYF